This T cell receptor beta chain was captured in a study of blood T cell repertoires in COVID-19. Study information: Samples representing acute and convalescent COVID-19 were sourced from the United States, Italy and Spain. The cDNA or gDNA used as material had been derived from T cells, B-cell-depleted T cells, or PBMCs.

In the original workflow: The assay estimated nucleated cells by amplifying reference gene primers. Some clones are missing from TCRdb's copy, which holds only in-frame ones; the method was immunoSEQ multiplex PCR. V and J calls and clone size are copied from that table; D and trimming were computed from the DNA. The sample contains approximately 170,000 clones, 82% of which appear only once. With 2 bases clipped from V and 1 base from J, the junction kept 8 bases outside the gene matches. From germline, CDR1 is SNHLY and CDR2 FYNNEI. The CDR3 sequence is 18 residues long. This receptor was identified in a woman of 80 years or more with active or convalescent COVID-19. The source material was peripheral blood. The rearrangement joins TRBV2 to TRBJ2-1; 10 positions agree with TRBD2. The CDR3 DNA sequence: TGTGCCAGCAGTGAACCTAGCGGGAGTGGTGGGTCCTACAATGAGCAGTTCTTC. The encoded protein is CASSEPSGSGGSYNEQFF.